The clone carrying this T cell receptor beta chain was picked up many times. The target antigen is unknown. V dropped 6 bases and J dropped 6 bases, with 14 bases sitting between them. Germline assignment: CDR1 DFQATT and CDR2 SNEGSKA (reference sequence). The length of the CDR3 is 12 residues. This entry belongs to a study of regulatory T cells in long-lasting Graves disease. Findings of the study overall: Reduced TCR diversity was observed in persistent Graves' patients versus newly diagnosed patients. Accuracy could have been hurt by small sample size. Gene preferences differed: TRBV28, TRBJ1-2, TRBJ2-5 in persistent cases.

Library construction for TCR beta used iRepertoire HTBI primers and Arm-PCR of CDR3 regions. TCRdb recomputed calls from the multiplex PCR reads with MiXCR, one row per CDR3 protein. The top ten clones hold roughly 7.1% of a sample with hundreds of thousands of distinct CDR3 sequences, roughly 21% of them seen once. The time point: persistent/refractory GD, antithyroid drugs over 5 years with positive TRAb. Scientists built the TCR library using RNA that was extracted from PBMCs. Into tubes containing EDTA, roughly 8.8 milliliters of peripheral blood were drawn. Sequenced here: peripheral blood mononuclear cells (PBMCs), sampled when the disease was refractory, from a patient treated with antithyroid drugs. The receptor was isolated from a female donor with Graves disease. This chain links TRBV20-1 with TRBJ1-2, with D hard to call. The CDR3 nucleotides read TGCAGTGCCGAGACGGCAGCACATGGCTACACCTTC. As protein: CSAETAAHGYTF.